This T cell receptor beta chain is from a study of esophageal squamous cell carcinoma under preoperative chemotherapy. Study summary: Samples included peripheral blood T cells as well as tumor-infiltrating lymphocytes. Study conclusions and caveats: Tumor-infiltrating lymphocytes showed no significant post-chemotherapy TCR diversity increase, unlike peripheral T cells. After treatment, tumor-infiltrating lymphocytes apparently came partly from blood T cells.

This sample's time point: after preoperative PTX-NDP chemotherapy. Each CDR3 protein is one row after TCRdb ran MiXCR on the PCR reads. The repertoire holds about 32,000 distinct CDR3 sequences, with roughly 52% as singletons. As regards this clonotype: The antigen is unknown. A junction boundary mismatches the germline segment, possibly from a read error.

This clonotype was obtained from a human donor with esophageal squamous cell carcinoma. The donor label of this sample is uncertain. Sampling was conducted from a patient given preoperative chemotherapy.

CDR3 in DNA: TGTGGCAGCGGCTCGGGGGGGGGAGCCAAAGATACGCAGTACTTC. Its translation: CGSGSGGGAKDTQYF. The V call is TRBV12-3 or TRBV12-4, the J call TRBJ2-4; 8 nucleotides align to TRBD2. This CDR3 is 15 amino acids long.